The entry below describes one T cell receptor (beta chain). The antigen is undetermined. Employing constant-segment primers, 5'RACE generated TCR alpha and TCR beta cDNA libraries bearing sample barcodes and UMIs. One entry per CDR3 protein, called by TCRdb with MiXCR from the 5' RACE reads. The sample lists 120,000 to 150,000 distinct CDR3 sequences, about 5.5% occurring once. The data derive from a study of T-cell memory formation after mild COVID-19. Study-level information: Largely, TCR clusters stayed within a single donor.

Study-wide findings and caveats: Nothing confirmed that second-wave clones peaking on day 37 were specific for SARS-CoV-2.

From germline, CDR1 is MNHEY and CDR2 SVGAGI. The CDR3 is 16 amino acids. Trimming took off 1 base at V and 1 base at J, with 13 bases between the two ends. This sequence joins TRBV6-5 and TRBJ1-1, with D possibly TRBD1 on 5 matching bases. This clonotype was sampled from an adult woman who had mild COVID-19 (a few samples of this study predate the infection). Cell type and time point are not known. Sequences were obtained from PBMCs or a T cell subset sorted from them (not recorded which). CDR3 nucleotide sequence: TGTGCCAGCAGTTACTATAGGGGCGGGCGGAACACTGAAGCTTTCTTT. As protein: CASSYYRGGRNTEAFF.